This record concerns one T cell receptor (beta chain) sequence. What it recognizes is unknown. J gave up 11 bases and V 5 bases, and 11 bases lay outside the gene matches. CDR3 length: 13 residues. CDR1 SQVTM and CDR2 ANQGSEA come from the germline V gene. Vbeta (60) and Jbeta (13) primers were used in the PCR. This table comes from immunoSEQ multiplex PCR, and its TCRdb copy is limited to in-frame clones, with some not included. The data show roughly 120,000 clones, 77% seen once. This sample is drawn from a study of cytomegalovirus exposure and HLA in healthy donors. Notes on the study in general: An apparent linkage of common viral pathogens to several of the most significant clusters emerged in a later analysis. Approximately 18,000 TCR beta sequences were associated with HLA alleles at 0.05 false discovery rate in a later analysis. Within an earlier analysis, most TCR beta V segments proved productive either about 87% or about 30% of the time.

This TCR was recovered from a man aged 50 or older in good health and CMV-seropositive. The sequenced material came from PBMCs. The gene calls are TRBV29-1 and TRBJ1-4; 7 nucleotides align to TRBD1. DNA of the CDR3: TGCAGCGTTTCACAAGACAGGGCCGGGAAACTGTTTTTT. Translating it yields CSVSQDRAGKLFF.